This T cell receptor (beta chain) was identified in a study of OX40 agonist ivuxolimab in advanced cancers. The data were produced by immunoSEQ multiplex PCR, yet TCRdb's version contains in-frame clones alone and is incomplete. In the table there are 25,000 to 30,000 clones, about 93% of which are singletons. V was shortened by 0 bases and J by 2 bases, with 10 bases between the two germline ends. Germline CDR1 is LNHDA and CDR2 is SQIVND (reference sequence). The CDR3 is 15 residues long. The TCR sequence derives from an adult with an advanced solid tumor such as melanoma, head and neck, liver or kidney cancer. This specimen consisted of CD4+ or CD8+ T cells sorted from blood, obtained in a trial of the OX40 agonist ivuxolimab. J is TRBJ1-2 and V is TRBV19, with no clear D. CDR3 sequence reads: CASSIDPYTNYGYTF. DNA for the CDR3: TGTGCCAGTAGTATAGATCCCTACACCAACTATGGCTACACCTTC.